This T cell receptor beta chain was captured by sequencing in a study of vaccination and CD4 T cells after COVID-19. The study, taken as a whole, reports: The researchers studied relatively few convalescent patients and omitted early post-infection timepoints.

This clonotype was seen only a few times. The antigen is unknown. Regarding treatment: roughly ten-day PBMC culture with coronavirus spike peptide pools or control peptides (ViraFEST assay). Researchers used the Oncomine TCR Beta short-read assay to sequence DNA from cultured CD4+ T cells. TCRdb re-analysed the PCR reads in MiXCR, keeping a single row per CDR3 protein. Of fewer than 20,000 distinct CDR3 sequences in the sample, approximately 40% were seen once. The CDR3 has 15 amino acids. Trimming removed 5 bases from V and 1 base from J, with 12 bases in between. The V gene's germline CDR1 is LNHDA and CDR2 SQIVND (reference sequence).

The source material was CD4+ T cells from blood, cultured in vitro. This chain links TRBV19 with TRBJ1-5; D is possibly TRBD1 (5 bases). The TCR was taken from a human donor who had recovered from COVID-19. CDR3 nucleotides: TGTGCCAGTAGTCCATGGGGGTTCAGCAATCAGCCCCAGCATTTT. This encodes CASSPWGFSNQPQHF.